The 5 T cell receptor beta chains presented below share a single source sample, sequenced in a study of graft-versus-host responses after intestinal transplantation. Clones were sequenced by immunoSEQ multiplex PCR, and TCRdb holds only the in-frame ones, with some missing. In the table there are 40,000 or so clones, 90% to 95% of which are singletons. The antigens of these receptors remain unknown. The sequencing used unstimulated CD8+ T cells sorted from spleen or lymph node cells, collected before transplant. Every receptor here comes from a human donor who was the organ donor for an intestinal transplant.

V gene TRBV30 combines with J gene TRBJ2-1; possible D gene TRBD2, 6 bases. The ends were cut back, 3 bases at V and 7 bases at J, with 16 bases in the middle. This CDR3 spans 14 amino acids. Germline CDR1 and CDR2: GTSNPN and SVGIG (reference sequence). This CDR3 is CAWRTGWRDNEQFF. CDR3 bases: TGTGCCTGGAGGACTGGCTGGCGGGATAATGAGCAGTTCTTC. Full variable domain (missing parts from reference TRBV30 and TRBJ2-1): SQTIHQWPATLVQPVGSPLSLECTVEGTSNPNLYWYRQAAGRGLQLLFYSVGIGQISSEVPQNLSASRPQDRQFILSSKKLLLSDSGFYLCAWRTGWRDNEQFFGPGTRLTVL.

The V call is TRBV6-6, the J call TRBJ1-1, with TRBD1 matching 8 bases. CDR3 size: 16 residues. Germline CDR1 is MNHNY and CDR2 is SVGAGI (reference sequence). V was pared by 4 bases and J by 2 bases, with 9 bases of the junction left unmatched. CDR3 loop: CASSSEIRGPNTEAFF. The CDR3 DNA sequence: TGTGCCAGCAGTTCCGAGATCAGGGGGCCAAACACTGAAGCTTTCTTT.

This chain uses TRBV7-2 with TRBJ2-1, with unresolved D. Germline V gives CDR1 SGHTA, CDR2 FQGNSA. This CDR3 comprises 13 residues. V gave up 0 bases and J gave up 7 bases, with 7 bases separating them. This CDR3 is CASSLALWNEQFF. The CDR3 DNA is TGTGCCAGCAGCTTAGCGCTATGGAATGAGCAGTTCTTC.

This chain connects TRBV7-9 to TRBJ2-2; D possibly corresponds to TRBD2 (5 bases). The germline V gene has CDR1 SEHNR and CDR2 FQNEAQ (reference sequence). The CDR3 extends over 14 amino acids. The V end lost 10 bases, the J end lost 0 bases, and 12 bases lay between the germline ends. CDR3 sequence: CATSWEPNTGELFF. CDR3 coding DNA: TGTGCCACCTCTTGGGAGCCGAACACCGGGGAGCTGTTTTTT.

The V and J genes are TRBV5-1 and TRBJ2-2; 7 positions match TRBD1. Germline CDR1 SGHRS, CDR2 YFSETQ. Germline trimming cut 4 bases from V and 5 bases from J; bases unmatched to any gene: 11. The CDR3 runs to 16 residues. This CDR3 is CASSADRAPGTGELFF. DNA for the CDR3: TGCGCCAGCAGCGCAGACAGGGCCCCTGGGACCGGGGAGCTGTTTTTT.